Below are 18 T cell receptor beta chains sequenced from a single sample in a study of regulatory T cells in long-lasting Graves disease. Time point in this sample: persistent/refractory GD, antithyroid drugs over 5 years with positive TRAb. PBMC-derived RNA was used for the TCR library. Assembly of TCR beta libraries relied on iRepertoire HTBI primers together with Arm-PCR of CDR3 regions. TCRdb analysed the multiplex PCR reads with MiXCR anew, one entry per CDR3 protein. The sample contains 350,000 to 450,000 distinct CDR3 sequences, approximately 22% of which appear only once. The sample was peripheral blood mononuclear cells (PBMCs), taken when the disease was refractory, from a patient treated with antithyroid drugs. The receptors come from a female donor with Graves disease.

This clonotype was seen at least ten times. The chain is built from TRBV7-9 and TRBJ1-1, with D hard to call. The CDR3 spans 14 residues. Trimming removed 5 bases at V and 0 bases at J, with 10 bases between. Germline V gives CDR1 SEHNR, CDR2 FQNEAQ (reference sequence). The chain's CDR3 is CASSKGPMNTEAFF. CDR3 nucleotide sequence: TGTGCCAGCAGCAAAGGACCGATGAACACTGAAGCTTTCTTT.

The chain is built from TRBV2 and TRBJ2-6; no clear D gene. Trimming removed 3 bases from V and 0 bases from J, with 3 bases in between. Germline CDR1 is SNHLY and CDR2 is FYNNEI. The CDR3 has 14 amino acids. Here the CDR3 reads CASSDHSGANVLTF. The CDR3 DNA is TGTGCCAGCAGTGACCACTCTGGGGCCAACGTCCTGACTTTC.

This clonotype was detected many times. V gene TRBV20-1 combines with J gene TRBJ2-7; 11 bases align to TRBD2. Germline-derived CDR1 and CDR2 are DFQATT and SNEGSKA (reference sequence). This CDR3 is built from 13 residues. After removal of 6 bases from V and 5 bases from J, the junction contained 6 bases not matched to a gene. The CDR3 bases are TGCAGTGCCCCACTAGCGGGAGCGAACGAGCAGTACTTC. This gives the protein CSAPLAGANEQYF.

This clonotype was detected ten times or more. The chain uses TRBV6-5 and TRBJ2-7; D is undetermined. The length of the CDR3 is 11 residues. From germline, CDR1 is MNHEY and CDR2 SVGAGI. V lost 3 bases and J 12 bases, leaving 12 bases between the germline ends. This CDR3 reads CASSYKDVGYF. The CDR3 region has the DNA TGTGCCAGCAGTTATAAGGACGTCGGGTACTTC.

This clonotype has ten or more counts. This chain uses TRBV10-1 with TRBJ1-1; D is uncertain. Trimming took off 7 bases at V and 5 bases at J, with 11 bases between the two ends. The CDR3 has 12 amino acids. Germline V CDR1 and CDR2: WNHNN, SYGVQD (reference sequence). The CDR3 spells CASNLYATEAFF. The CDR3 coding sequence is TGCGCCAGCAATCTTTATGCGACTGAAGCTTTCTTT.

This clonotype occurred many times. J is TRBJ1-1 and V is TRBV5-1; no clear D gene. The germline CDR1 and CDR2 sequences are SGHRS and YFSETQ. Trimming took 0 bases from V and 3 from J, leaving 9 bases between them. CDR3 size: 14 residues. Here the CDR3 DNA reads TGCGCCAGCAGCTTGGCCGATGAGGACACTGAAGCTTTCTTT. Translating it yields CASSLADEDTEAFF. Complete variable domain (other parts from reference TRBV5-1 and TRBJ1-1): KAGVTQTPRYLIKTRGQQVTLSCSPISGHRSVSWYQQTPGQGLQFLFEYFSETQRNKGNFPGRFSGRQFSNSRSEMNVSTLELGDSALYLCASSLADEDTEAFFGQGTRLTVV.

The table lists this clonotype with many counts. V gene TRBV29-1 combines with J gene TRBJ2-7; tentatively, D is TRBD1 (6 bases). Germline V lookup: CDR1 SQVTM, CDR2 ANQGSEA. This CDR3 is 14 amino acids long. The V end was cut by 4 bases, the J end by 1 base, with 14 bases between. The CDR3: CSVVLGAPSYEQYF. DNA of the CDR3: TGCAGCGTTGTACTGGGGGCACCATCCTACGAGCAGTACTTC.

V is TRBV5-5 and J is TRBJ2-1; either TRBD1 or TRBD2 may fit D (5 bases each). This CDR3 has 14 residues. The germline V gene has CDR1 SGHKS and CDR2 YYEKEE (reference sequence). V dropped 0 bases and J dropped 8 bases, with 12 bases sitting between them. CDR3 sequence: CASSLVLRGDEQFF. CDR3 sequence (DNA): TGTGCCAGCAGCTTGGTATTGAGGGGCGATGAGCAGTTCTTC.

This chain joins TRBV19 and TRBJ1-5, with 8 bases lining up with TRBD1. The CDR3 has 15 residues. CDR1 is LNHDA, CDR2 SQIVND, per germline (reference sequence). V trimming: 0 bases; J trimming: 4 bases; junction bases outside the gene matches: 2. The CDR3 loop is CASSIDGQGNQPQHF. As DNA, the CDR3 is TGTGCCAGTAGTATAGATGGACAGGGAAATCAGCCCCAGCATTTT.

This clonotype was seen repeatedly, ten times or more. V and J are TRBV12-3 or TRBV12-4 and TRBJ1-1; D is undetermined. The CDR3 sequence is 13 residues long. V was clipped by 4 bases and J by 0 bases, with 6 bases between them. The CDR3: CASSWLMNTEAFF. The CDR3 DNA sequence: TGTGCCAGCAGTTGGCTGATGAACACTGAAGCTTTCTTT.

The chain links TRBV2 to TRBJ2-2; 7 bases line up with TRBD2. CDR3 length equals 12 residues. Germline CDR1 reads SNHLY; CDR2 reads FYNNEI. J gave up 6 bases and V 8 bases, and 3 bases lay outside the gene matches. The CDR3 loop is CASGGVSGELFF. CDR3 bases: TGTGCCAGCGGGGGGGTGTCCGGGGAGCTGTTTTTT.

This clonotype showed up many times. The chain links TRBV11-2 to TRBJ1-2, with D unclear. Trimming removed 4 bases from V and 8 bases from J, with 17 bases in between. The CDR3 runs to 14 residues. Germline V gene sequence: CDR1 SGHAT, CDR2 FQNNGV. The CDR3 coding sequence is TGTGCCAGCAGCTGGGCGGGCCCAAAGGAAGGCTACACCTTC. Amino acids: CASSWAGPKEGYTF.

In this sample, this clonotype turned up many times. The chain has TRBV6-5 and TRBJ2-1, with no clear D. The CDR3 is 15 residues long. Germline V lookup: CDR1 MNHEY, CDR2 SVGAGI. Trimming shortened V by 4 bases and J by 0 bases, and 10 bases separated the two germline ends. CDR3 sequence (DNA): TGTGCCAGCAGTTCGACCGGTTACTCCTACAATGAGCAGTTCTTC. Protein product: CASSSTGYSYNEQFF.

This clonotype was found once. One end of the junction varies from germline; a read error may be responsible. The rearrangement links TRBV11-2 to TRBJ2-4, with no clear D. The CDR3 has 13 residues. CDR1 and CDR2 from the germline V gene are SGHAT and FQNNGV. The CDR3 protein is CAGSLEYGNIQYF. CDR3 DNA: TGTGCCGGCAGCTTAGAGTATGGTAACATTCAGTACTTC.

The chain links TRBV5-1 to TRBJ2-7; TRBD2 agrees at 8 bases. From germline, CDR1 is SGHRS and CDR2 YFSETQ. This CDR3 has 16 amino acids. The ends lost 0 bases at V and 2 bases at J; junction bases unmatched: 7. In DNA, the CDR3 is TGCGCCAGCAGCTTGGATTCAGCGGGAGTCCCCTACGAGCAGTACTTC. Translating gives CASSLDSAGVPYEQYF.

The table lists this clonotype with many counts. V usage is TRBV28 and J usage is TRBJ2-1; 7 bases line up with TRBD2. The length of the CDR3 is 14 residues. V shed 3 bases and J 7 bases; nucleotides not matched to a gene: 6. Germline V gene data show CDR1 as MDHEN and CDR2 as SYDVKM. CDR3 residues: CASSLGGRKNEQFF. The DNA of the CDR3 is TGTGCCAGCAGTTTGGGGGGGAGGAAAAATGAGCAGTTCTTC.

This clonotype was detected many times. CDR3 region: CACSTPVGNYGYTF. The CDR3 nucleotides are TGTGCCTGCAGTACTCCCGTTGGGAACTATGGCTACACCTTC. The rearrangement uses TRBV30 and TRBJ1-2; no clear D. V lost 6 bases to trimming and J lost 2 bases, with 16 bases between them. Germline-derived CDR1 and CDR2 are GTSNPN and SVGIG (reference sequence). This CDR3 is built from 14 residues.

The genes are TRBV7-2 and TRBJ2-7; 7 bases fit TRBD2. CDR1 is SGHTA and CDR2 is FQGNSA in the germline V gene. V gave up 5 bases and J gave up 7 bases; unmatched junction bases: 5. The CDR3 spans 12 residues. The CDR3 region has the DNA TGTGCCAGCAGCCCGTGGCGGGGGGAGCAGTACTTC. Translating gives CASSPWRGEQYF.